One and the same sample provided the 10 T cell receptor beta chains below, sequenced in a study of identical twins. TCRdb independently ran MiXCR on the 5' RACE reads; one entry per CDR3 protein. Among about 520,000 distinct CDR3 sequences listed, less than 25% were seen once. The sample was also linked to a second study, of T cells expressing NK-cell markers.

The sample consisted of CD4+ T cells sorted from blood. The receptors derive from a woman aged 18-29 years in good health.

With regard to this clonotype: One end of the junction varies from germline; a read error may be responsible. The J gene is TRBJ2-5, the V gene TRBV7-7; D gene unclear. This CDR3 spans 13 amino acids. Germline V gene lookup returns CDR1 SSHAT and CDR2 FNYEAQ (reference sequence). CDR3 in amino acids: CASSLVALETQYF. CDR3 in DNA: TGTGCTAGCAGCTTAGTGGCCCTAGAGACCCAGTACTTC.

This clonotype was counted a few times. DNA of the CDR3: TGTGCCAGCAGTTATTGGCAAGAGACCCAGTACTTC. It specifies CASSYWQETQYF. The J gene is TRBJ2-5, the V gene TRBV6-2 or TRBV6-3; D ambiguous. Germline V gene sequence: CDR1 MNHEY, CDR2 SVGEGT. The CDR3 has 12 amino acids. V was cut by 3 bases and J by 2 bases, with 4 bases left in between.

The rearrangement joins TRBV6-1 to TRBJ2-7; tentative D call: TRBD2 (7 bases). The CDR3 is 14 residues long. V was pared by 10 bases and J by 0 bases, with 16 bases between. Germline-derived CDR1 and CDR2 are MNHNS and SASEGT. The CDR3 region has the DNA TGTGCCACCCTAAGGGGGAGGGGCTCCTACGAGCAGTACTTC. It encodes CATLRGRGSYEQYF.

This clonotype has ten or more counts. This chain joins TRBV11-3 and TRBJ2-1; D is tentatively TRBD1 or TRBD2 (5 bases each). Germline loops: CDR1 SGHNT, CDR2 YENEEA. V lost 5 bases and J lost 8, with 16 bases in between. The CDR3 has 14 amino acids. CDR3 DNA: TGTGCCAGCAGCCTCCGGGACGGCATCGATGAGCAGTTCTTC. Its protein product is CASSLRDGIDEQFF.

V gene TRBV10-3 combines with J gene TRBJ1-1; D is perhaps TRBD1 (5 bases). Germline lookup yields CDR1 ENHRY and CDR2 SYGVKD. This CDR3 spans 12 amino acids. Trimming removed 5 bases at V and 2 bases at J, with 6 bases between. The DNA of the CDR3 is TGTGCCATCAGTACAGGCAACACTGAAGCTTTCTTT. Amino acid sequence: CAISTGNTEAFF.

The table lists this clonotype with a few counts. V gene TRBV6-2 or TRBV6-3 combines with J gene TRBJ2-1; D is perhaps TRBD1 (5 bases). Germline V gene data show CDR1 as MNHEY and CDR2 as SVGEGT. Trimming shortened V by 8 bases and J by 7 bases, and 15 bases separated the two germline ends. The CDR3 consists of 13 residues. CDR3 bases: TGTGCCAGCTTGGGGCCGCCCCGTAATGAGCAGTTCTTC. Translation gives CASLGPPRNEQFF.

J is TRBJ1-2 and V is TRBV29-1, with 8 bases identical to TRBD1. Trimming cost V 0 bases and J 2 bases; bases outside gene matches: 2. Germline CDR1 SQVTM, CDR2 ANQGSEA. The CDR3 covers 14 residues. CDR3 bases: TGCAGCGTTGAAGATCGACAGGGGAACTATGGCTACACCTTC. Protein: CSVEDRQGNYGYTF.

The rearrangement uses TRBV6-1 and TRBJ1-2; a weak D match, TRBD1 (6 bases). The germline V gene encodes CDR1 MNHNS and CDR2 SASEGT. Trimming cost V 8 bases and J 4 bases, with 17 bases left between them. This CDR3 region has 14 residues. The CDR3 nucleotides are TGTGCCAGCTTTCCGGGGGGCAGATTCTATGGCTACACCTTC. Its protein is CASFPGGRFYGYTF.

This clonotype was observed a few times. V usage is TRBV18 and J usage is TRBJ2-6; D may be TRBD2 (5 bases). CDR1 is KGHSH and CDR2 is LQKENI in the germline V gene. The CDR3 totals 17 residues. Trimming left V 3 bases short and J 2 bases short, with 14 bases between. The CDR3 region is CASSPMYGVTGANVLTF. The DNA of the CDR3 is TGTGCCAGCTCACCCATGTACGGGGTAACTGGGGCCAACGTCCTGACTTTC.

The genes are TRBV5-1 and TRBJ2-2, with D hard to call. The CDR3 is 14 amino acids. Trimming took 2 bases from V and 5 from J, leaving 10 bases between them. From germline, CDR1 is SGHRS and CDR2 YFSETQ. This CDR3 is CASSLPVATGELFF. DNA for the CDR3: TGCGCCAGCAGCTTACCAGTTGCAACCGGGGAGCTGTTTTTT.